This T cell receptor beta chain is drawn from a study of PD-1 blockade in classical Hodgkin lymphoma. Broader study findings: Newly diagnosed patients were said to have less baseline TCR diversity than healthy donors did.

The germline V gene has CDR1 SEHNR and CDR2 FQNEAQ (reference sequence). The V gene lost 7 bases and the J gene lost 7 bases, with 16 bases spanning the gap. This CDR3 region has 13 residues. Time point reported: newly diagnosed, previously untreated cHL patient sample. Investigators turned to newly diagnosed, untreated classical Hodgkin lymphoma PBMCs for comparison. This clone has more than one count but fewer than ten. Its antigen is undetermined. Produced via immunoSEQ multiplex PCR; TCRdb's table is partial and in-frame only. This table has 30,000 or so clones, roughly 90% appearing once. The sample comprised peripheral blood mononuclear cells (PBMCs). This chain connects TRBV7-9 to TRBJ2-5; unclear D gene. This receptor was taken from a human donor with classical Hodgkin lymphoma. The CDR3 region is CASTYSPRRTQYF. The CDR3, as DNA: TGTGCCAGCACCTACTCCCCCCGGAGGACCCAGTACTTC.